This is a list of T cell receptor beta chains from one sample in a study of patients and donors after allogeneic stem cell transplantation. MiXCR, run by TCRdb on the RT-PCR reads, gives a single entry per CDR3 protein. In the table there are approximately 98,000 distinct CDR3 sequences, around 33% of which are singletons. The sequencing input was blood, either unsorted or a sorted T cell fraction (not recorded which). The receptors originated from a human donor who was either an allogeneic HSCT recipient or a stem cell or donor lymphocyte infusion donor (not recorded which). It is not recorded whose cells these are; they may come from a transplant donor. Both conserved end residues are part of each CDR3. D genes are given only for firm matches. A clone size is listed for some rows: how often the clone was seen (once, few, many), or a class if it is expanded.

V gene	J gene	clone size	D gene	CDR3 DNA	CDR3 protein
TRBV12-3/TRBV12-4	TRBJ1-1	few	-	TGTGCCAGCAGATCCATTACGGGGAACACTGAAGCTTTCTTT	CASRSITGNTEAFF
TRBV29-1	TRBJ2-7	few	TRBD1	TGCAGCGTTCGACAGGGTAGTGCCTACGAGCAGTACTTC	CSVRQGSAYEQYF
TRBV6-5	TRBJ2-1	-	-	TGTGCCAGCAGCTCGGGACCCCACCAAATCAATGAGCAGTTCTTC	CASSSGPHQINEQFF
TRBV6-5	TRBJ1-2	-	TRBD1	TGTGCCAGCAGTTACTCAGTACAGGGGGCGCGGGATGGCTACACCTTC	CASSYSVQGARDGYTF
TRBV11-2	TRBJ1-5	-	-	TGTGCCAGCAGCTCAAACATACAGGGAAATCAGCCCCAGCATTTT	CASSSNIQGNQPQHF
TRBV24-1	TRBJ2-3	-	-	TGTGCCACCAGTGATACCGACAGCACAGATACGCAGTATTTT	CATSDTDSTDTQYF
TRBV4-1	TRBJ1-2	few	TRBD1	TGCGCCAGCAGCCAAGGGCCGACAGGGTCCGGCTACACCTTC	CASSQGPTGSGYTF
TRBV29-1	TRBJ1-1	-	-	TGCAGCGCCGCCAGAGGGGACACTGAAGCTTTCTTT	CSAARGDTEAFF
TRBV7-9	TRBJ1-5	-	-	TGTGCCAGCAGCTTAGCGACCCATCAGCCCCAGCATTTT	CASSLATHQPQHF
TRBV7-9	TRBJ1-3	few	-	TGTGCCAGCAGGAGGAGTAACTCTGGAAACACCATATATTTT	CASRRSNSGNTIYF
TRBV3-1	TRBJ2-7	many	-	TGTGCCAGCAGCCATACCGGACCGTACGAGCAGTACTTC	CASSHTGPYEQYF
TRBV7-9	TRBJ2-3	-	-	TGTGCCACCCAAGGGACTGGGACAGATACGCAGTATTTT	CATQGTGTDTQYF
TRBV5-1	TRBJ2-7	-	TRBD2	TGCGCCAGCAGCTGGGGACTAGCGGGGAACTACGAGCAGTACTTC	CASSWGLAGNYEQYF
TRBV10-3	TRBJ2-1	few	TRBD2	TGTGCCATCAGTGAAACTAGCGGGAGGGCCATGGGCAATGAGCAGTTCTTC	CAISETSGRAMGNEQFF
TRBV12-3/TRBV12-4	TRBJ1-6	-	TRBD1	TGTGCCAGCAGTTTAGGCAGGGGGCCTTTGTCACCCCTCCACTTT	CASSLGRGPLSPLHF
TRBV27	TRBJ1-4	-	TRBD1	TGTGCCAGCAGTCCCCGGGACAGGGTTGGTGTTAGCGAAAAACTGTTTTTT	CASSPRDRVGVSEKLFF
TRBV18	TRBJ1-5	-	-	TGTGCCAGCTCACCACCTGGTGTAGGTCATCAGCCCCAGCATTTT	CASSPPGVGHQPQHF
TRBV7-9	TRBJ1-2	-	-	TGTGCCAGCAGCGCCCGAGGAAGGGAGTATTATGGCTACACCTTC	CASSARGREYYGYTF
TRBV5-1	TRBJ1-4	-	-	TGCGCCAGCAGCTTGGAGGGACAAAATGAAAAACTGTTTTTT	CASSLEGQNEKLFF
TRBV28	TRBJ2-7	-	-	TGTGCCAGCAGTTTATTCCCGGGGCCCGGGGAGCAGTACTTC	CASSLFPGPGEQYF
TRBV5-1	TRBJ2-7	-	-	TGCGCCAGCAGCTTGGGAGGAAACTCCTACGAGCAGTACTTC	CASSLGGNSYEQYF
TRBV4-1	TRBJ1-2	few	-	TGCGCCAGCAGCCAAGAAGGGGCCGGAAGATCCTATGGCTACACCTTC	CASSQEGAGRSYGYTF
TRBV7-6	TRBJ2-7	-	-	TGTGCCAGCAGCCCCAAGGGGGGATACGAGCAGTACTTC	CASSPKGGYEQYF
TRBV19	TRBJ2-2	few	-	TGTGCCAGTAGTATGCGGCGGCTCAAAACGAACACCGGGGAGCTGTTTTTT	CASSMRRLKTNTGELFF
TRBV5-6	TRBJ2-5	-	TRBD2	TGTGCCAGCAGCTTCACCGGGACTAGCGGATTGGAGACCCAGTACTTC	CASSFTGTSGLETQYF
TRBV18	TRBJ2-7	-	-	TGTGCCAGCTCTGAAGAAGCTAACGAGCAGTACTTC	CASSEEANEQYF
TRBV12-3/TRBV12-4	TRBJ1-2	few	TRBD1	TGTGCCAGCAGTCTAAATCTATTGACAGGGGCACCCTATGGCTACACCTTC	CASSLNLLTGAPYGYTF
TRBV7-9	TRBJ2-3	few	TRBD2	TGTGCCAGCAGCAGCACTAGCGGGAGGCCCACAGATACGCAGTATTTT	CASSSTSGRPTDTQYF
TRBV7-6	TRBJ2-1	-	-	TGTGCCAGCAGCTTACTTTTCAATGAGCAGTTCTTC	CASSLLFNEQFF
TRBV20-1	TRBJ2-3	-	-	TGCAGTGCTACCCAGGTGGGGTCTAGCACAGATACGCAGTATTTT	CSATQVGSSTDTQYF
TRBV2	TRBJ1-5	-	TRBD1	TGTGCCAGCAGTCCTAACCGGGACAGGGGGGCTTATAGCAATCAGCCCCAGCATTTT	CASSPNRDRGAYSNQPQHF
TRBV5-5	TRBJ2-1	-	-	TGTGCCAGCAGCTTGTTCGGAAATGACCAGGATGAGCAGTTCTTC	CASSLFGNDQDEQFF
TRBV12-1	TRBJ2-1	-	-	TGTGCCACCCTCGGGACTAGAACCTACAATGAGCAGTTCTTC	CATLGTRTYNEQFF
TRBV3-1	TRBJ1-1	-	-	TGTGCCAGCAGCCAAGTCTGGCGGAACCCGAACACTGAAGCTTTCTTT	CASSQVWRNPNTEAFF
TRBV6-5	TRBJ1-5	few	-	TGTGCCAGCAGCCGGGGGATTAGTCAGCCCCAGCATTTT	CASSRGISQPQHF
TRBV7-2	TRBJ1-4	few	-	TGTGCCAGCAGCTTAATAGGGGTTGGGGAAAAACTGTTTTTT	CASSLIGVGEKLFF
TRBV28	TRBJ2-3	-	TRBD1	TGTGCCAGCAGTTACAACAGGGGTATCACAGATACGCAGTATTTT	CASSYNRGITDTQYF
TRBV20-1	TRBJ2-7	-	TRBD2	TGCAGTGCGCCGACTAGCGCCTACCTCTACGAGCAGTACTTC	CSAPTSAYLYEQYF
TRBV4-3	TRBJ1-1	few	TRBD1	TGCGCCAGCAGCATTCTACCAGGGGGCGGAACTGAAGCTTTCTTT	CASSILPGGGTEAFF
TRBV28	TRBJ2-7	-	-	TGTGCCAGCAGCCACTGGAAGGGCTACGAGCAGTACTTC	CASSHWKGYEQYF
TRBV18	TRBJ1-1	many	TRBD1	TGTGCCAGCTCATTCGACAGGGTATTCACTGAAGCTTTCTTT	CASSFDRVFTEAFF